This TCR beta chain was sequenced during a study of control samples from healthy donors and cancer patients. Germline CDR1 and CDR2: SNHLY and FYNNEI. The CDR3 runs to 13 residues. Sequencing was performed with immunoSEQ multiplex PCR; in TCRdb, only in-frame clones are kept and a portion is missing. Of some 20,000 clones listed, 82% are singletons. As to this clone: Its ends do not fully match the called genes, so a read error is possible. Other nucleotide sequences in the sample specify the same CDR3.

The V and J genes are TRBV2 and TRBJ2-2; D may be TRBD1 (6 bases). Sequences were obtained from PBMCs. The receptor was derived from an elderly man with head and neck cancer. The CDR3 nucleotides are TGCGCCAGCAGTGACAGCCAAAGGGGGTTGCTGTTTTTT. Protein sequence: CASSDSQRGLLFF. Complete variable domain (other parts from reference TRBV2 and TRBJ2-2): EPEVTQTPSHQVTQMGQEVILRCVPISNHLYFYWYRQILGQKVEFLVSFYNNEISEKSEIFDDQFSVERPDGSNFTLKIRSTKLEDSAMYFCASSDSQRGLLFFGEGSRLTVL.